Listed here is a single T cell receptor (beta chain). What it binds is unknown. This sample was taken from a study of graft-versus-host responses after intestinal transplantation. Findings and caveats of the study: Recipient marrow harbored GvH clones, some of which surfaced first in ileum or blood.

From germline, CDR1 is SEHNR and CDR2 FQNEAQ (reference sequence). With V trimmed by 1 base and J by 2 bases, 13 bases remained unmatched. The CDR3 has 18 residues. The assay was immunoSEQ multiplex PCR, and TCRdb's table has in-frame clones only and misses some. The sample records tens of thousands of clones, over 75% being singletons. The specimen comprised unstimulated CD8+ T cells sorted from spleen or lymph node cells, sampled before transplant. The sequence came from a human donor who was the organ donor for an intestinal transplant. The chain recombines TRBV7-9 with TRBJ2-5; TRBD2 matches at 7 bases. The CDR3 DNA is TGTGCCAGCAGCTTAGGCTTCCCTTGGCGGGGGAAACAAGAGACCCAGTACTTC. This encodes CASSLGFPWRGKQETQYF.